This T cell receptor beta chain was captured in a study of T cells after yellow fever vaccination (dated by TCRdb to between 2018 and 2021). With regard to the full study: The SMART-Seq v4 Ultra Low Input RNA kit was used to prepare libraries from fractions with low cell numbers. Two healthy male donors, one aged 18 to 30 and one aged 30 to 40 years, made up the cohort. Blood samples were taken at several timepoints before and after primary and secondary immunization, and bulk PBMC replicates and cell subsets were isolated. Bulk TCR alpha and beta repertoires were sequenced longitudinally to track T-cell clones before and after primary and booster YFV17D yellow fever vaccination.

Explained via the paper, the treatment or condition label denotes: live attenuated yellow fever vaccine strain. At each blood-draw timepoint, two biological replicates of bulk PBMCs were obtained. A standard Ficoll-Paque protocol was used to isolate PBMCs from peripheral blood. TriZol was used to extract RNA from bulk PBMCs, CD4 and CD8 fractions, and dextramer-positive and dextramer-negative fractions. What the authors observed across the whole study: The study included only a couple of donors, which limits how far the findings can be generalized. Most clones expanded after primary vaccination (roughly 96% of CD4 and roughly 88% of CD8) were re-detected after the booster, suggesting that broad memory maintenance occurred. FACS-sorted repertoires could contain abundant contaminating clonotypes from the bulk population, so computational filtering was required. The secondary T-cell response was found to be weaker but faster than the primary response, with a peak reached on day 5 rather than on day 15. A small fraction of clonotypes showed up in both the CD4 and CD8 compartments, probably as a result of convergent recombination.

The junction shows trimming of 1 base on V and 10 bases on J, and the gene matches do not reach 11 bases of it. The germline V gene (reference sequence) specifies DFQATT as CDR1 and SNEGSKA as CDR2. The CDR3 measures 16 amino acids from cysteine to phenylalanine. The sequence is cut down to CDR3 DNA, 48 bases in frame from base 1. This clonotype was counted a few times. The clone's antigen remains unknown. Base qualities are not provided; no much larger clone lies one nucleotide away. TCR cDNA was made using 5'RACE template switching, a step that added a universal primer site and unique molecular identifiers. cDNA synthesis was primed from both the TCR alpha and TCR beta constant segments. Two PCR steps were used to amplify libraries, with sample barcodes and sequencing adapters being added in the second step. Sequencing of libraries was performed on Illumina HiSeq 2500 (2x100 bp) or NovaSeq (2x150 bp). In the original analysis: MIGEC was used to demultiplex reads and collapse the reads into UMI consensus sequences, and MiXCR was used for V(D)J alignment. Vaccine-responding clonotypes were defined with edgeR using replicate PBMC samples, requiring FDR below 0.01 and a log2 fold change above 5 up to day 15. Bulk clonotypes were assigned CD4 or CD8 identity according to which sequenced CD4 or CD8 repertoire held them at higher abundance. TCRdb trimmed public reads at Q25 via fastp, called clones via MiXCR and kept in-frame beta chains. Merged by CDR3 protein, the rows form single entries marked with the most common genes and DNA. Here the V and J calls rest on TCRdb's processing, not on the authors' analysis. For this sample the table gives hundreds of thousands of distinct CDR3 sequences, of which 9% to 15% were detected only once. Of the sample, 14% to 15% falls within the top ten clones.

The material was PBMCs, obtained on the day of the yellow fever booster vaccination. This chain is built from TRBV20-1 and TRBJ1-6, and TRBD1 matches 9 of the central bases. The receptor was derived from a man between 25 and 39 years old who received the YFV17D yellow fever vaccine. The sequenced DNA is TGCAGTGCTAGAGTGGGGGGTAAGGGGACAGGGTCACCCCTCCACTTT. Its protein product is CSARVGGKGTGSPLHF.